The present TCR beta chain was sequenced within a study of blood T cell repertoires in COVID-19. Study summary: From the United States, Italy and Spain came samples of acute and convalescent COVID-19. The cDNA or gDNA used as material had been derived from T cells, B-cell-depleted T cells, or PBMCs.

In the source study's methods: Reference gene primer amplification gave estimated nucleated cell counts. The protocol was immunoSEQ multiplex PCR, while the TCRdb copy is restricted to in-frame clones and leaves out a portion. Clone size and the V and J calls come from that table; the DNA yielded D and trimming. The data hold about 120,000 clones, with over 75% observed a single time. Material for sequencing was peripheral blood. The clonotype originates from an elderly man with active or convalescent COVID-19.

This chain's CDR3 is CASSQVPYEQYF. CDR3 bases: TGTGCCAGCAGCCAAGTCCCGTACGAGCAGTACTTC. J is TRBJ2-7 and V is TRBV14, with unresolved D. Germline V gene data show CDR1 as SGHDN and CDR2 as FVKESK. V lost 1 base, J lost 4 bases, and 5 bases lay in between. The CDR3 spans 12 residues.